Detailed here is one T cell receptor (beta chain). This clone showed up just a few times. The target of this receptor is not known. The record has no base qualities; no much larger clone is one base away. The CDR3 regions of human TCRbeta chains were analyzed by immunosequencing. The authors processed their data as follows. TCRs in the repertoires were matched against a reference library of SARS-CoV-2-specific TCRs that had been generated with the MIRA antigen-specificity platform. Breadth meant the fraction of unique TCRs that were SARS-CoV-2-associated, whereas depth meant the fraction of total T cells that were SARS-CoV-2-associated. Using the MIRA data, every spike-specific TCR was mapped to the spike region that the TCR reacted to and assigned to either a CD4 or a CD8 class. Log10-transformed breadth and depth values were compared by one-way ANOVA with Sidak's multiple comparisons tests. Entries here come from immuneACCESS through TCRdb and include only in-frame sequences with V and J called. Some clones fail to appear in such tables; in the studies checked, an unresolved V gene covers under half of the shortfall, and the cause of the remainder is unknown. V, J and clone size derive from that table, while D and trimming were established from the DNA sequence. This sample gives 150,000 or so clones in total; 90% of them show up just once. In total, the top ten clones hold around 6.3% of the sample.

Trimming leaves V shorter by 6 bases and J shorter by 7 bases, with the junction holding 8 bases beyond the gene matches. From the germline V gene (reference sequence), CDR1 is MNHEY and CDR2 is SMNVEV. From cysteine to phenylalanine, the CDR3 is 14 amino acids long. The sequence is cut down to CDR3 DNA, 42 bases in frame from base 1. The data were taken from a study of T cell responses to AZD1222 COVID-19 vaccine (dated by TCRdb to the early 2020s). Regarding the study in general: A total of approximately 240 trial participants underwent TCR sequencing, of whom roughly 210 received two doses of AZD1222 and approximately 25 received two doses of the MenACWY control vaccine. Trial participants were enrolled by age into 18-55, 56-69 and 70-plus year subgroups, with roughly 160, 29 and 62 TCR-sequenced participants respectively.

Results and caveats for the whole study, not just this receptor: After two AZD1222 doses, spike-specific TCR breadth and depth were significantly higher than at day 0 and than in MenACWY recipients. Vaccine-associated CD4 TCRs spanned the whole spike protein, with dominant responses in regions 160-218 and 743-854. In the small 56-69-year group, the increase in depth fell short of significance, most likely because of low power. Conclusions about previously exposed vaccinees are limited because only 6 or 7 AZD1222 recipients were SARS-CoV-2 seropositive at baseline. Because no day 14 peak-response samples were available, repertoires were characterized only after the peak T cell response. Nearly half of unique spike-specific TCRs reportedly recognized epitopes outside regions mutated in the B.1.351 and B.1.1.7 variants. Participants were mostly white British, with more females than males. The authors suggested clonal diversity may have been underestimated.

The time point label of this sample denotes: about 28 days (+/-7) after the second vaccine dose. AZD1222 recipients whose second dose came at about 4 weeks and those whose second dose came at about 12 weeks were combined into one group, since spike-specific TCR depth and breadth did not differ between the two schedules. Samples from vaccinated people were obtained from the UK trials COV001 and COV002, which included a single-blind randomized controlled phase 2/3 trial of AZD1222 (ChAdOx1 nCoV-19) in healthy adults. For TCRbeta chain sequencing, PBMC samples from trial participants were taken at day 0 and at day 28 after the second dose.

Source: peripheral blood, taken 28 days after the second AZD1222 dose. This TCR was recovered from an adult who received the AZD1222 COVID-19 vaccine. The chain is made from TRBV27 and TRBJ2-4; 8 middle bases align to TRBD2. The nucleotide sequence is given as TGTGCCAGCAGGTTAGCGGGAACCGGGAACATTCAGTACTTC. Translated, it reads CASRLAGTGNIQYF.